The 18 T cell receptor beta chains given below trace back to one sample, sequenced in a study of cytomegalovirus exposure and HLA in healthy donors. The primer mix had 60 Vbeta and 13 Jbeta primers. The data were produced by immunoSEQ multiplex PCR, yet TCRdb's version contains in-frame clones alone and is incomplete. The sample contains 150,000 to 200,000 clones, roughly three quarters of which appear only once. Specimen: PBMCs. The receptor source for this set is a male donor in good health and CMV-seronegative.

On this clone itself: One end of the junction does not line up with germline, which may come from a read error. This chain joins TRBV7-9 and TRBJ1-2; 10 bases line up with TRBD1. The CDR3 is 15 residues long. Per the germline V gene, CDR1 is SEHNR and CDR2 is FQNEAQ (reference sequence). This chain's CDR3 is CSSSPGTGDTAGYTF. The CDR3 DNA reads TGTTCCAGCAGCCCCGGGACAGGGGATACGGCTGGCTACACCTTC.

As for this clone: Germline and junction disagree at one end, which may indicate a read error. The rearrangement uses TRBV27 and TRBJ2-3; 9 nucleotides match TRBD1. CDR3 length: 13 residues. CDR1 and CDR2 from the germline V gene are MNHEY and SMNVEV (reference sequence). The CDR3 loop reads CASSAWGGDREGF. CDR3 sequence (DNA): TGTGCCAGCAGTGCCTGGGGGGGGGACAGGGAAGGTTTT.

This chain uses TRBV7-2 with TRBJ1-1, with TRBD1 identical over 9 bases. J gave up 4 bases and V 7 bases, and 7 bases lay outside the gene matches. CDR1 is SGHTA, CDR2 FQGNSA, per germline. The CDR3 is made up of 14 amino acids. The CDR3 bases are TGTGCCAGCAAAACAGGGGGCGGTGGCACTGAAGCTTTCTTT. Translated, it gives CASKTGGGGTEAFF.

The chain links TRBV6-5 to TRBJ2-3, with no clear D. Trimming took 5 bases from V and 1 from J, leaving 13 bases between them. Germline loops: CDR1 MNHEY, CDR2 SVGAGI. This CDR3 has 15 residues. Written as DNA, the CDR3 is TGTGCCAGCAGTCCGAGTAATCTCCGCACAGATACGCAGTATTTT. Translation gives CASSPSNLRTDTQYF.

This clone was observed a few times. V and J are TRBV19 and TRBJ2-7; 14 bases map to TRBD2. Trimming took 1 base from V and 2 from J; bases not matched to a gene: 7. CDR1 is LNHDA, CDR2 SQIVND, per germline (reference sequence). This CDR3 is 18 amino acids long. The chain's CDR3 is CASSIGGTSGSRAYEQYF. Here the CDR3 DNA reads TGTGCCAGTAGTATAGGGGGGACTAGCGGGAGTCGGGCCTACGAGCAGTACTTC.

The rearrangement uses TRBV5-6 and TRBJ2-5; 8 nucleotides agree with TRBD1. This CDR3 comprises 13 residues. J gave up 7 bases and V 4 bases, and 6 bases lay outside the gene matches. The germline V gene has CDR1 SGHDT and CDR2 YYEEEE. The CDR3 loop is CASSLGTGRTQYF. CDR3 in DNA: TGTGCCAGCAGCCTTGGGACAGGCAGGACCCAGTACTTC. Complete variable domain (other parts from reference TRBV5-6 and TRBJ2-5): DAGVTQSPTHLIKTRGQQVTLRCSPKSGHDTVSWYQQALGQGPQFIFQYYEEEERQRGNFPDRFSGHQFPNYSSELNVNALLLGDSALYLCASSLGTGRTQYFGPGTRLLVL.

This sequence joins TRBV5-4 and TRBJ1-1; 10 bases line up with TRBD1. After removal of 3 bases from V and 5 bases from J, the junction contained 4 bases not matched to a gene. The CDR3 is 14 residues long. Germline values: CDR1 SGHNT, CDR2 YYREEE (reference sequence). Here the CDR3 DNA reads TGTGCCAGCAGCTGGGACAGGGGAGATACTGAAGCTTTCTTT. This codes for CASSWDRGDTEAFF.

J is TRBJ2-6 and V is TRBV2; D is unresolved. Germline CDR1 SNHLY, CDR2 FYNNEI. CDR3 length: 12 residues. V gave up 8 bases and J gave up 0 bases, with 2 bases separating them. The CDR3 loop is CASHSGANVLTF. Here the CDR3 DNA reads TGTGCCAGCCACTCTGGGGCCAACGTCCTGACTTTC.

This sequence joins TRBV10-3 and TRBJ2-5, with a weak D call TRBD1 (8 bases). Germline CDR1 and CDR2: ENHRY and SYGVKD. With 5 bases removed from V and 4 bases from J, the gap between germline ends came to 17 bases. This CDR3 has 15 residues. DNA for the CDR3: TGTGCCATCAGTAAAGACAGGGGAGGGGGAGAGACCCAGTACTTC. Residues: CAISKDRGGGETQYF.

The count of this clone is one. The chain has TRBV9 and TRBJ1-3, with D perhaps TRBD1 (5 bases). Per the germline V gene, CDR1 is SGDLS and CDR2 is YYNGEE. This CDR3 comprises 16 residues. Trimming cost V 0 bases and J 1 base, with 11 bases left between them. In DNA, the CDR3 is TGTGCCAGCAGCGTAGGAATTAACAGGTCTGGAAACACCATATATTTT. It specifies CASSVGINRSGNTIYF.

The chain couples TRBV29-1 to TRBJ2-3; the D is unclear. Germline CDR1 is SQVTM and CDR2 is ANQGSEA. Trimming took 6 bases from V and 3 from J, leaving 10 bases between them. This CDR3 spans 12 amino acids. The CDR3: CSVEKGTDTQYF. As DNA, the CDR3 is TGCAGCGTGGAGAAAGGTACAGATACGCAGTATTTT.

The V call is TRBV28, the J call TRBJ1-1, with D tentatively TRBD1 (6 bases). The CDR3 sequence is 15 residues long. V shed 7 bases and J shed 1 base, with 16 bases lying between them. Germline V gene data show CDR1 as MDHEN and CDR2 as SYDVKM. CDR3: CASITGQSGNTEAFF. CDR3 DNA: TGTGCCAGCATCACCGGACAGTCGGGGAACACTGAAGCTTTCTTT.

The chain combines TRBV2 with TRBJ2-3; 8 nucleotides align to TRBD1. The CDR3 runs 14 residues. Germline CDR1 reads SNHLY; CDR2 reads FYNNEI. The J segment lost 0 bases and the V segment lost 8 bases, leaving 4 bases of the junction unmatched. The CDR3: CASRTGGSTDTQYF. The DNA for the CDR3 is TGTGCCAGCCGAACAGGGGGTAGCACAGATACGCAGTATTTT.

The chain joins TRBV19 to TRBJ1-4; D is possibly TRBD1 (6 bases). The CDR3 covers 17 residues. The V gene lost 6 bases and the J gene lost 3 bases, with 20 bases spanning the gap. From germline, CDR1 is LNHDA and CDR2 SQIVND (reference sequence). The CDR3 DNA reads TGTGCCAGTAGCAATCCGACAGGCCCACGCTCTAATGAAAAACTGTTTTTT. It codes for CASSNPTGPRSNEKLFF.

The chain couples TRBV5-1 to TRBJ1-1, with D uncertain. Trimming removed 2 bases from V and 10 bases from J, with 15 bases in between. CDR1 is SGHRS, CDR2 YFSETQ, per germline. CDR3 length equals 13 residues. For the CDR3, the DNA is TGCGCCAGCAGCTTCGGGGAGCGTAGTGGAGCTTTCTTT. It encodes CASSFGERSGAFF. The variable domain in full, with the rest retrieved from reference TRBV5-1 and TRBJ1-1, is KAGVTQTPRYLIKTRGQQVTLSCSPISGHRSVSWYQQTPGQGLQFLFEYFSETQRNKGNFPGRFSGRQFSNSRSEMNVSTLELGDSALYLCASSFGERSGAFFGQGTRLTVV.

The J gene is TRBJ1-2, the V gene TRBV6-1, with a weak D call TRBD1 (5 bases). The CDR3 is 13 residues long. Between the trimmed V and J ends, which lost 1 base and 8 bases, there was a span of 11 bases. From germline, CDR1 is MNHNS and CDR2 SASEGT. CDR3 nucleotide sequence: TGTGCCAGCAGTGAAGGCCAGGGATGGGGCTACACCTTC. Protein product: CASSEGQGWGYTF.

The chain combines TRBV4-3 with TRBJ2-7; perhaps TRBD1 as D (6 bases). CDR3 length equals 14 residues. Trimming took off 1 base at V and 4 bases at J, with 11 bases between the two ends. Per the germline V gene, CDR1 is LGHNA and CDR2 is YSLEER. CDR3 DNA: TGCGCCAGCAGCCAAGGTGGCAGGGGATACGAGCAGTACTTC. Its protein is CASSQGGRGYEQYF.

A remark on this clone: The sample contains more than one DNA sequence encoding this CDR3. The V gene is TRBV4-1, the J gene TRBJ1-1; 7 bases align to TRBD1. The V gene's germline CDR1 is MGHRA and CDR2 YSYEKL. V dropped 1 base and J dropped 0; count of bases not matched to a gene: 2. The CDR3 is made up of 15 amino acids. The CDR3 is CASSQGGQMNTEAFF. CDR3 coding DNA: TGCGCCAGCAGCCAAGGGGGACAGATGAACACTGAAGCTTTCTTT.